This TCR beta chain was retrieved from a study of T-cell reconstitution after alpha-beta-depleted transplantation in children. It was with unique molecular identifiers that the TCRbeta library was prepared. Using its own MiXCR run on the PCR reads, TCRdb lists one record per CDR3 protein. The repertoire consists of some 200,000 distinct CDR3 sequences, with 9.7% occurring once and the leading ten covering over 4.5%. V lost 1 base and J lost 14, with 14 bases in between. The CDR3 is made up of 13 amino acids. Germline CDR1 and CDR2: SGHTA and FQGNSA. This clonotype was recorded many times. The chain is built from TRBV7-2 and TRBJ1-4, with TRBD1 as a possible D gene (5 bases). The sample consisted of PBMCs from the stem cell graft donor, taken from the stem cell graft. The receptor's source is a human donor who donated a stem cell graft to a child with SCID. The DNA of the CDR3 is TGTGCCAGCAGCTTAGTTGGGGGGGAGGATCTGTTTTTT. Amino acids: CASSLVGGEDLFF.